The present TCR beta chain was sequenced within a study of T cells in Graves' hyperthyroidism and ophthalmopathy. Notes on the study in general: Blood also showed most of the thyroid clonotypes that were expanded above 0.001.

Trimming left V 3 bases short and J 0 bases short, with 3 bases between. The CDR3 contains 13 residues. CDR1 and CDR2 from the germline V gene are SNHLY and FYNNEI. It was RNA transcripts that yielded the amplified TCR beta CDR3 regions. The HTBI set primed first-round TCR CDR3 RT-PCR. TCRdb re-analysed the multiplex PCR reads in MiXCR, keeping a single row per CDR3 protein. The top ten hold approximately 31% of the sample, which has around 340,000 distinct CDR3 sequences, 16% seen once. This clonotype occurred many times. Its antigen remains unknown. The chain has TRBV2 and TRBJ1-5; D call uncertain. This sequence was found in a man aged 25-45 years with Graves' hyperthyroidism. The sample taken for sequencing was blood. Here the CDR3 reads CASSDPSNQPQHF. CDR3 sequence (DNA): TGTGCCAGCAGTGACCCTAGCAATCAGCCCCAGCATTTT.